This TCR beta chain came from a study of shared clonotypes between healthy human individuals. CDR3 length: 12 amino acids. V dropped 9 bases and J dropped 6 bases, with 11 bases sitting between them. Looked up from germline, CDR1 is SGHAT and CDR2 is FQNNGV. Negatively enriched CD4+ T cells were divided by CD45RA into naive and memory. A remark on this clone: Its antigen remains unknown.

Study-wide points: Investigators expected sequencing depth to affect clonotype sharing among donors. The small donor group covered limited genetic and exposure diversity.

Libraries were prepared by immunoSEQ multiplex PCR; TCRdb keeps only in-frame clonotypes and omits some of them. This table has 550,000 to 850,000 clones, 72% appearing once. J is TRBJ2-2 and V is TRBV11-2; no firm D call. The material sequenced was memory CD4+ T cells sorted from blood. Subset meaning: CD45RA-negative fraction. The clonotype was recovered from a woman aged 25 to 39 in good health. The CDR3 loop reads CASRESAGELFF. In DNA, the CDR3 is TGTGCCAGTAGAGAGTCCGCCGGGGAGCTGTTTTTT.